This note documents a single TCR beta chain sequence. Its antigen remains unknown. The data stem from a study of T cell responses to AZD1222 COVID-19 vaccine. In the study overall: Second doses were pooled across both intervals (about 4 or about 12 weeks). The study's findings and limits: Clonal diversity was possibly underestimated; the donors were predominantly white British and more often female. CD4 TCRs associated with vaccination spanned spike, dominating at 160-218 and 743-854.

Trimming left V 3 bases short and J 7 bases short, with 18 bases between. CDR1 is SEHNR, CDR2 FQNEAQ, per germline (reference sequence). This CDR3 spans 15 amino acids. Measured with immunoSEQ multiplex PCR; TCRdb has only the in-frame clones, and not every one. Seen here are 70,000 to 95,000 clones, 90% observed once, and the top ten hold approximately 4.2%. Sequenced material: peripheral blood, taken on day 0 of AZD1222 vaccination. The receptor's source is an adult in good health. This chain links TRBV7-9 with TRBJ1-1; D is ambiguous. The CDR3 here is CASSFNYGVRIEAFF. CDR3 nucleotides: TGTGCCAGCAGCTTCAATTACGGGGTAAGGATTGAAGCTTTCTTT.